Presented here are 16 T cell receptor beta chains from one specimen sequenced in a study of cytomegalovirus exposure and HLA in healthy donors. PCR used 60 Vbeta primers and 13 Jbeta primers. Data came from immunoSEQ multiplex PCR; TCRdb stores just in-frame clones and leaves some out. In the table there are approximately 190,000 clones, around 82% of which are singletons. Material for sequencing was PBMCs. Receptors originate from a boy younger than 18 in good health and CMV-seronegative.

The rearrangement links TRBV30 to TRBJ2-2, with TRBD2 identical over 10 bases. V lost 2 bases, J lost 2 bases, and 8 bases stayed unmatched. The germline V gene encodes CDR1 GTSNPN and CDR2 SVGIG (reference sequence). The CDR3 covers 17 residues. The CDR3 bases are TGTGCCTGGAGTAGGGATAGCGGGGGGATAAACACCGGGGAGCTGTTTTTT. It encodes CAWSRDSGGINTGELFF.

The chain has TRBV5-1 and TRBJ2-2; D might be TRBD1 (6 bases). There are 16 residues in the CDR3. Trimming removed 4 bases from V and 0 bases from J, with 13 bases in between. Germline CDR1 and CDR2: SGHRS and YFSETQ. The CDR3 loop reads CASSHEQGANTGELFF. CDR3 nucleotides: TGCGCCAGCAGCCACGAACAGGGAGCGAACACCGGGGAGCTGTTTTTT. The full variable domain, its missing parts supplied by reference TRBV5-1 and TRBJ2-2, is KAGVTQTPRYLIKTRGQQVTLSCSPISGHRSVSWYQQTPGQGLQFLFEYFSETQRNKGNFPGRFSGRQFSNSRSEMNVSTLELGDSALYLCASSHEQGANTGELFFGEGSRLTVL.

The rearrangement links TRBV27 to TRBJ2-3; D is unclear. The ends were cut back, 3 bases at V and 2 bases at J, with 24 bases in the middle. Germline V lookup: CDR1 MNHEY, CDR2 SMNVEV (reference sequence). The CDR3 spans 19 residues. CDR3 amino acids: CASSFLDGIEYRDTDTQYF. CDR3 DNA: TGTGCCAGCAGTTTCCTCGATGGTATCGAATATCGAGACACAGATACGCAGTATTTT.

The chain recombines TRBV19 with TRBJ1-2; D is perhaps TRBD1 (5 bases). CDR1 and CDR2 from the germline V gene are LNHDA and SQIVND (reference sequence). Trimming stripped 7 bases from V and 4 bases from J, with 22 bases between. CDR3 length: 16 residues. For the CDR3, the DNA is TGTGCCAGTACCTCACGGTGGGAGGGGTCGGCCTATGGCTACACCTTC. Amino acid sequence: CASTSRWEGSAYGYTF.

This clone was recorded a few times. V gene TRBV6-5 combines with J gene TRBJ2-7, with D possibly TRBD1 on 6 matching bases. Trimming stripped 2 bases from V and 0 bases from J, with 11 bases between. The CDR3 loop spans 15 amino acids. Germline V gene lookup returns CDR1 MNHEY and CDR2 SVGAGI. The CDR3 protein is CASSYRQASSYEQYF. The CDR3 nucleotides are TGTGCCAGCAGTTACCGACAGGCGTCCTCCTACGAGCAGTACTTC.

The rearrangement uses TRBV29-1 and TRBJ2-1; 7 bases map to TRBD2. V lost 5 bases and J lost 2; bases outside the gene matches: 12. The CDR3 loop spans 16 amino acids. Germline loops: CDR1 SQVTM, CDR2 ANQGSEA. CDR3 amino acids: CSVQGSRGFAYNEQFF. CDR3 sequence (DNA): TGCAGCGTTCAAGGATCGCGGGGGTTCGCCTACAATGAGCAGTTCTTC.

CDR3 protein: CSVDEQGLNYGYTF. CDR3 nucleotide sequence: TGCAGCGTTGACGAACAGGGTCTAAACTATGGCTACACCTTC. The chain joins TRBV29-1 to TRBJ1-2; the D gene is possibly TRBD1 (6 bases). Trimming removed 3 bases at V and 2 bases at J, with 13 bases between. The germline gives CDR1 SQVTM, CDR2 ANQGSEA. The CDR3 runs to 14 residues. Full variable domain (missing parts from reference TRBV29-1 and TRBJ1-2): SAVISQKPSRDICQRGTSLTIQCQVDSQVTMMFWYRQQPGQSLTLIATANQGSEATYESGFVIDKFPISRPNLTFSTLTVSNMSPEDSSIYLCSVDEQGLNYGYTFGSGTRLTVV.

This chain uses TRBV7-9 with TRBJ2-1; 9 bases are shared with TRBD1. V shed 5 bases and J 3 bases; nucleotides not matched to a gene: 5. The CDR3 runs to 15 residues. CDR1 SEHNR and CDR2 FQNEAQ come from the germline V gene (reference sequence). Here the CDR3 reads CASSPEGQGYNEQFF. Here the CDR3 DNA reads TGTGCCAGCAGCCCTGAGGGACAGGGCTACAATGAGCAGTTCTTC.

The gene calls are TRBV27 and TRBJ1-4; D is unclear. Germline V gene lookup returns CDR1 MNHEY and CDR2 SMNVEV (reference sequence). V lost 7 bases to trimming and J lost 0 bases, with 12 bases between them. The CDR3 length is 15 residues. DNA of the CDR3: TGTGCCAGCACCGCAGGTTACTCAACTAATGAAAAACTGTTTTTT. Encoded protein: CASTAGYSTNEKLFF.

This chain links TRBV28 with TRBJ2-7, with D unclear. CDR1 and CDR2 from the germline V gene are MDHEN and SYDVKM. With 5 bases removed from V and 3 bases from J, the gap between germline ends came to 8 bases. CDR3 length: 12 amino acids. The CDR3 bases are TGTGCCAGCAGTAATATATACTACGAGCAGTACTTC. Its protein product is CASSNIYYEQYF.

The CDR3 DNA reads TGTGCCAGCAGTTTGAACAGGCTACGTGCCACTGAAGCTTTCTTT. Its translation is CASSLNRLRATEAFF. The rearrangement uses TRBV28 and TRBJ1-1, with a possible D match to TRBD1 (5 bases). The CDR3 runs to 15 residues. Germline loops: CDR1 MDHEN, CDR2 SYDVKM. Trimming cost V 3 bases and J 4 bases, with 15 bases left between them.

DNA for the CDR3: TGTGCCAGCAGCTCACCGGGACAGGGGACCTACGAGCAGTACTTC. It specifies CASSSPGQGTYEQYF. This rearrangement joins TRBV7-9 to TRBJ2-7; 10 nucleotides line up with TRBD1. The CDR3 contains 15 residues. Trimming cost V 4 bases and J 2 bases; bases outside gene matches: 5. Germline lookup yields CDR1 SEHNR and CDR2 FQNEAQ (reference sequence).

The V and J genes are TRBV5-6 and TRBJ1-1, with D perhaps matching TRBD1 (5 bases). The length of the CDR3 is 15 residues. V dropped 1 base and J dropped 0 bases, with 10 bases sitting between them. The germline V gene encodes CDR1 SGHDT and CDR2 YYEEEE. CDR3 DNA sequence: TGTGCCAGCAGCTTGATGGGGGACTTGAACACTGAAGCTTTCTTT. This gives the protein CASSLMGDLNTEAFF.

This clone was found once. The chain carries TRBV27 and TRBJ1-2, with TRBD1 as a possible D gene (6 bases). V lost 4 bases to trimming and J lost 6 bases, with 18 bases between them. The CDR3 is 15 residues long. Germline-derived CDR1 and CDR2 are MNHEY and SMNVEV (reference sequence). CDR3 amino acids: CASSSGPRTANGYTF. CDR3 nucleotide sequence: TGTGCCAGCAGTTCAGGACCAAGGACAGCAAATGGCTACACCTTC.

This clone was found once. The chain joins TRBV27 to TRBJ2-7; the match to TRBD2 covers 13 bases. CDR1 is MNHEY, CDR2 SMNVEV, per germline (reference sequence). The CDR3 covers 17 residues. The V gene end was trimmed by 6 bases and the J gene end by 4 bases; junction bases not matched to a gene: 12. The CDR3 DNA follows: TGTGCCAGCAGCTCGCACTCACTAGCGGGAGGGCCATACGAGCAGTACTTC. Residues: CASSSHSLAGGPYEQYF.

V usage is TRBV5-4 and J usage is TRBJ2-2; 11 bases are shared with TRBD2. The CDR3 covers 19 residues. Germline CDR1 and CDR2: SGHNT and YYREEE (reference sequence). V shed 0 bases and J 8 bases; nucleotides not matched to a gene: 15. CDR3 loop: CASSLEPFRVAGGTGELFF. CDR3 DNA sequence: TGTGCCAGCAGCTTGGAGCCCTTTAGGGTAGCGGGAGGGACGGGGGAGCTGTTTTTT.